One TCR beta chain is described in this entry. At the DNA level, this CDR3 is encoded by other sequences in the same sample as well. The data belong to a study of shared clonotypes between healthy human individuals. Repertoires were generated with immunoSEQ multiplex PCR, while TCRdb's copy carries only in-frame clones and drops some. This table has just over 2,000,000 clones, about 95% appearing once. Naive CD8 cells were CD45RO-negative, positively selected for CCR7, excluding terminally differentiated effector memory CD45RA+ cells. V gave up 2 bases and J gave up 6 bases, with 8 bases separating them. CDR1 and CDR2 from the germline V gene are MNHEY and SMNVEV (reference sequence). The CDR3 covers 13 residues.

The chain is built from TRBV27 and TRBJ2-1, with D unclear. The receptor comes from a man aged 18-30 years in good health. Sequencing input: naive CD8+ T cells sorted from blood. CDR3 sequence reads: CASSLTGLNEQFF. CDR3 sequence (DNA): TGTGCCAGCAGTTTAACCGGTCTCAATGAGCAGTTCTTC.